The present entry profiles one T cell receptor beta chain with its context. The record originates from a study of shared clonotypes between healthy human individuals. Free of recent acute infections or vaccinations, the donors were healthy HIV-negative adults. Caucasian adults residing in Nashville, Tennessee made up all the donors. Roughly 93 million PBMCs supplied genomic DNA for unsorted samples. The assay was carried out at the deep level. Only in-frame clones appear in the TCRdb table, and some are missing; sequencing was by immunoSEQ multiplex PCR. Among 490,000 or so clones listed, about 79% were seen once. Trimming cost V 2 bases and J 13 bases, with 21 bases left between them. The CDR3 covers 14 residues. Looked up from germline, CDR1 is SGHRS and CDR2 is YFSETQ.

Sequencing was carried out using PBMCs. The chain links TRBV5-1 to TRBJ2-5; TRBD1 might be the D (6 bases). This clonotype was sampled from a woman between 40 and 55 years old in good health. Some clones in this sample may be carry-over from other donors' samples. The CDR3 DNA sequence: TGCGCCAGCAGCTTTGGGCAGGGGCCCTACGAGCGGTACTTC. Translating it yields CASSFGQGPYERYF. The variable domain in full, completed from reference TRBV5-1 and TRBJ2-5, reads KAGVTQTPRYLIKTRGQQVTLSCSPISGHRSVSWYQQTPGQGLQFLFEYFSETQRNKGNFPGRFSGRQFSNSRSEMNVSTLELGDSALYLCASSFGQGPYERYFGPGTRLLVL.